This entry lists 17 T cell receptor beta chains sequenced from one sample in a study of blood T cell repertoires in COVID-19. Profiled with immunoSEQ multiplex PCR; TCRdb holds only in-frame clones, not every one. The sample lists over 200,000 clones, about 89% occurring once. Sequenced: peripheral blood. All receptors derive from a man in his sixties who had recovered from COVID-19.

The rearrangement uses TRBV6-5 and TRBJ1-2; perhaps TRBD1 as D (6 bases). V dropped 7 bases and J dropped 2 bases, with 17 bases sitting between them. Germline V gene sequence: CDR1 MNHEY, CDR2 SVGAGI. The CDR3 length is 15 residues. CDR3 sequence: CASTPGHRGNYGYTF. CDR3 nucleotides: TGTGCCAGCACTCCGGGACATAGAGGGAACTATGGCTACACCTTC.

In this sample, this clone turned up once. The chain carries TRBV6-5 and TRBJ2-4, with unresolved D. The CDR3 contains 14 residues. Germline CDR1 and CDR2: MNHEY and SVGAGI. The ends were cut back, 8 bases at V and 0 bases at J, with 11 bases in the middle. The CDR3 spells CASLEQQAKNIQYF. In DNA, the CDR3 is TGTGCCAGCTTGGAACAGCAAGCCAAAAACATTCAGTACTTC.

The chain has TRBV2 and TRBJ2-3; 8 bases are shared with TRBD1. CDR1 SNHLY and CDR2 FYNNEI come from the germline V gene. The ends lost 5 bases at V and 2 bases at J; junction bases unmatched: 6. The CDR3 spans 15 residues. This chain's CDR3 is CASSYGQGFTDTQYF. The CDR3 coding sequence is TGTGCCAGCAGTTACGGACAGGGCTTCACAGATACGCAGTATTTT.

This clone was seen a single time. This chain uses TRBV3-1 (or the pseudogene TRBV3-2) with TRBJ1-4; a possible D gene is TRBD1 (6 bases). Germline-derived CDR1 and CDR2 are LGHDT and YNNKEL (reference sequence). This CDR3 has 14 residues. Between the trimmed V and J ends, which lost 6 bases and 2 bases, there was a span of 10 bases. CDR3 sequence: CASSQQGTNEKLFF. The CDR3 region has the DNA TGTGCCAGCAGTCAACAGGGTACTAATGAAAAACTGTTTTTT.

J is TRBJ2-5 and V is TRBV3-1 (or the pseudogene TRBV3-2); TRBD1 matches at 9 bases. CDR3 length: 12 amino acids. The germline CDR1 and CDR2 sequences are LGHDT and YNNKEL (reference sequence). J gave up 11 bases and V 1 base, and 2 bases lay outside the gene matches. CDR3 in DNA: TGTGCCAGCAGCCAAGGGGACAGGGCTCAGTACTTC. As protein: CASSQGDRAQYF.

The gene calls are TRBV5-1 and TRBJ2-2; 9 nucleotides agree with TRBD1. The CDR3 has 17 amino acids. Trimming took 0 bases from V and 4 from J; bases not matched to a gene: 7. Germline-derived CDR1 and CDR2 are SGHRS and YFSETQ. The CDR3 bases are TGCGCCAGCAGCTTGGGAACCGGGACAGGGTTCACCGGGGAGCTGTTTTTT. It is translated as CASSLGTGTGFTGELFF.

The CDR3 is CASSPGQGAQSPLHF. The DNA of the CDR3 is TGTGCCAGCTCACCCGGACAGGGGGCTCAATCACCCCTCCACTTT. This chain joins TRBV18 and TRBJ1-6; 11 bases line up with TRBD1. V gave up 3 bases and J gave up 10 bases; unmatched junction bases: 5. The length of the CDR3 is 15 residues. Germline V gene sequence: CDR1 KGHSH, CDR2 LQKENI.

This rearrangement joins TRBV13 to TRBJ2-3; TRBD2 agrees at 8 bases. The CDR3 runs 15 residues. In germline, CDR1 is PRHDT, CDR2 FYEKMQ (reference sequence). Unmatched junction bases numbered 10, after V lost 4 bases and J lost 7 bases. The DNA for the CDR3 is TGTGCCAGCAGCTCCGGGACTAGGGGTACCAATACGCAGTATTTT. Translation: CASSSGTRGTNTQYF.

The rearrangement links TRBV3-1 (or the pseudogene TRBV3-2) to TRBJ2-7, with TRBD1 matching over 7 bases. CDR1 and CDR2 (germline): LGHDT, YNNKEL (reference sequence). The CDR3 has 15 residues. The V segment lost 1 base and the J segment 6 bases; nucleotides outside the gene matches: 9. This CDR3 reads CASSQVLGQIAEQYF. CDR3 coding DNA: TGTGCCAGCAGCCAAGTCCTGGGACAGATCGCCGAGCAGTACTTC.

The V and J genes are TRBV4-1 and TRBJ1-1; 8 nucleotides agree with TRBD1. Germline V gene lookup returns CDR1 MGHRA and CDR2 YSYEKL. The CDR3 has 15 residues. The junction had 4 bases not matched to a gene; V was cut back by 4 bases and J by 0 bases. The CDR3 loop reads CASSPHRGMNTEAFF. DNA for the CDR3: TGCGCCAGCAGCCCGCACAGGGGGATGAACACTGAAGCTTTCTTT.

This clone was seen a handful of times. This sequence joins TRBV6-5 and TRBJ1-6, with D hard to call. Trimming shortened V by 4 bases and J by 9 bases, and 10 bases separated the two germline ends. Germline V gives CDR1 MNHEY, CDR2 SVGAGI. This CDR3 is 13 amino acids long. In DNA, the CDR3 is TGTGCCAGCAGTTCCGGACTGGGTTCACCCCTCCACTTT. Encoded protein: CASSSGLGSPLHF.

J is TRBJ2-1 and V is TRBV15, with 9 bases that match TRBD1. V lost 0 bases to trimming and J lost 9 bases; unmatched junction nucleotides: 18. CDR1 LNHNV and CDR2 YYDKDF come from the germline V gene (reference sequence). This CDR3 comprises 19 residues. In DNA form, the CDR3 reads TGTGCCACCAGCAGAGATCTCGGACAGGGGCCCCTTCGGACCCGTGAGCAGTTCTTC. Its protein product is CATSRDLGQGPLRTREQFF.

The chain carries TRBV7-3 and TRBJ2-6, with D uncertain. The CDR3 is 15 amino acids. Germline lookup yields CDR1 SGHTA and CDR2 FQGTGA. The ends were cut back, 1 base at V and 0 bases at J, with 4 bases in the middle. In DNA form, the CDR3 reads TGTGCCAGCAGCTTAAGACACTCTGGGGCCAACGTCCTGACTTTC. Translation gives CASSLRHSGANVLTF.

The chain couples TRBV7-9 to TRBJ2-3, with D possibly being TRBD1 (6 bases). Germline lookup yields CDR1 SEHNR and CDR2 FQNEAQ (reference sequence). The CDR3 loop spans 15 amino acids. Trimming took 0 bases from V and 8 from J, leaving 15 bases between them. The CDR3 protein is CASSLATGVHGTQYF. In nucleotides, the CDR3 is TGTGCCAGCAGCTTAGCGACAGGTGTCCATGGTACGCAGTATTTT.

This chain links TRBV19 with TRBJ2-2; D possibly corresponds to TRBD2 (6 bases). The CDR3 spans 14 residues. The germline gives CDR1 LNHDA, CDR2 SQIVND (reference sequence). V dropped 3 bases and J dropped 7 bases, with 12 bases sitting between them. Here the CDR3 reads CASSMSGGIGELFF. CDR3 nucleotides: TGTGCCAGTAGTATGTCTGGGGGGATCGGGGAGCTGTTTTTT.

This clone came up once. This rearrangement joins TRBV28 to TRBJ2-3; 7 bases match TRBD2. With V trimmed by 8 bases and J by 2 bases, 7 bases remained unmatched. The CDR3 length is 14 residues. CDR1 MDHEN and CDR2 SYDVKM come from the germline V gene. The CDR3 sequence is CASHLSGITDTQYF. CDR3 bases: TGTGCCAGCCATCTCAGCGGGATCACAGATACGCAGTATTTT.

The chain couples TRBV6-2 or TRBV6-3 to TRBJ2-4; 13 bases are a match to TRBD2. Unmatched junction bases numbered 8, after V lost 5 bases and J lost 1 base. Germline CDR1 is MNHEY and CDR2 is SVGEGT. The CDR3 sequence is 18 residues long. The CDR3 region is CASSPLAGGPRAKNIQYF. CDR3 DNA: TGTGCCAGCAGTCCACTAGCGGGAGGGCCACGGGCCAAAAACATTCAGTACTTC.